This TCR beta chain emerged from a study of control samples from healthy donors and cancer patients. The repertoire was sequenced with immunoSEQ multiplex PCR; TCRdb's copy has only in-frame clones and lacks some. The profile covers around 94,000 clones, with over 85% appearing a single time and approximately 1.5% taken by the ten largest. CDR1 is SGHNT, CDR2 YENEEA, per germline. J lost 12 bases, V lost 3 bases, and 8 bases had no gene match. CDR3 length: 13 residues. Sequencing was performed on blood. The J gene is TRBJ2-7, the V gene TRBV11-3; 10 bases map to TRBD2. The sequence was collected from a woman aged 30 to 39 in good health. The CDR3 DNA follows: TGTGCCAGCAGCTTGGCGGCTAGCGGGAGTCGGTACTTC. Its protein product is CASSLAASGSRYF.